These 27 T cell receptor beta chains were all obtained from the same sample, sequenced in a study of vaccination and CD4 T cells after COVID-19 (dated by TCRdb to between 2021 and 2023). Their cognate antigens are unknown. The library was produced with PCR. The sequencing machine was an Illumina iSeq 100. DNA from cultured CD4+ T cells underwent TCR sequencing with the Oncomine TCR Beta short-read assay at the Johns Hopkins FTIC core. Using fastp at Q25 and MiXCR, TCRdb reprocessed the public reads and kept productive beta chains. Each entry is one CDR3 protein sequence, shown with its most common DNA and genes. This sample gives about 13,000 distinct CDR3 sequences in total; 40% to 45% of them show up just once. About 9.8% of the sample is in the top ten clones. According to the study, the label for this sample's treatment or condition signals: roughly 10-day PBMC culture with coronavirus spike peptide pools or control peptides (ViraFEST assay).

The sample consisted of CD4+ T cells from blood, cultured in vitro. The receptors were sampled from a human donor who had recovered from COVID-19.

This clonotype turned up a few times. The chain combines TRBV20-1 with TRBJ2-4, with TRBD1 matching 12 bases. CDR1 is DFQATT and CDR2 is SNEGSKA in the germline V gene (reference sequence). This CDR3 has 18 amino acids. With 6 bases clipped from V and 0 bases from J, the junction kept 12 bases outside the gene matches. The CDR3 DNA is TGCAGTGCCCCCAAGGGGGACAGGGGGCGCGGAGCCAAAAACATTCAGTACTTC. As protein: CSAPKGDRGRGAKNIQYF.

The rearrangement links TRBV20-1 to TRBJ2-7; 11 nucleotides agree with TRBD2. J gave up 7 bases and V 4 bases, and 6 bases lay outside the gene matches. The germline V gene has CDR1 DFQATT and CDR2 SNEGSKA (reference sequence). CDR3 length: 13 residues. The CDR3 spells CSATLAGGGEQYF. In DNA form, the CDR3 reads TGCAGTGCTACGCTAGCGGGGGGAGGTGAGCAGTACTTC.

The gene calls are TRBV18 and TRBJ2-7, with D perhaps TRBD1 (5 bases). The CDR3 contains 13 residues. V was trimmed by 2 bases and J by 6 bases, leaving 11 bases between them. The V gene's germline CDR1 is KGHSH and CDR2 LQKENI. CDR3 sequence: CASSPAQGFEQYF. CDR3 nucleotide sequence: TGTGCCAGCTCACCAGCTCAGGGCTTCGAGCAGTACTTC.

The chain combines TRBV19 with TRBJ2-7; D is uncertain. The CDR3 sequence is 13 residues long. Trimming removed 3 bases from V and 0 bases from J, with 6 bases in between. Germline values: CDR1 LNHDA, CDR2 SQIVND (reference sequence). The CDR3 nucleotides are TGTGCCAGTAGTATTTCAGGCTCCTACGAGCAGTACTTC. Amino acids: CASSISGSYEQYF.

This clonotype has a handful of counts. The chain couples TRBV5-6 to TRBJ1-2; D is perhaps TRBD1 (5 bases). The germline gives CDR1 SGHDT, CDR2 YYEEEE. CDR3 length: 13 residues. V was clipped by 4 bases and J by 4 bases, with 11 bases between them. As DNA, the CDR3 is TGTGCCAGCAGCCCGGACACGTCCTATGGCTACACCTTC. Amino acids: CASSPDTSYGYTF.

The chain carries TRBV12-3 or TRBV12-4 and TRBJ2-1; 12 bases are a match to TRBD2. This CDR3 spans 16 amino acids. Trimming at V came to 5 bases and at J to 3 bases, leaving 5 bases not matched to a gene. The CDR3 bases are TGTGCCAGCAGTAAGACTAGCGGGAGTCACTACAATGAGCAGTTCTTC. Its protein is CASSKTSGSHYNEQFF.

This clonotype appeared a few times. CDR3 loop: CASRFQSMNTEAFF. CDR3 DNA: TGTGCCAGCAGGTTTCAGAGCATGAACACTGAAGCTTTCTTT. The gene calls are TRBV6-1 and TRBJ1-1; D uncertain. Germline V gene sequence: CDR1 MNHNS, CDR2 SASEGT. This CDR3 region has 14 residues. Deletions cut 6 bases from V and 0 bases from J, with 11 bases between.

The chain recombines TRBV12-3 or TRBV12-4 with TRBJ1-2; D gene ambiguous. This CDR3 is built from 14 residues. Trimming removed 2 bases from V and 2 bases from J, with 9 bases in between. The chain's CDR3 is CASSLPRTNYGYTF. The CDR3 bases are TGTGCCAGCAGTTTACCCAGAACGAACTATGGCTACACCTTC.

V gene TRBV18 combines with J gene TRBJ2-7, with D possibly TRBD2 on 7 matching bases. The germline gives CDR1 KGHSH, CDR2 LQKENI. CDR3 length equals 15 residues. V shed 3 bases and J shed 6 bases, with 18 bases lying between them. CDR3 DNA: TGTGCCAGCTCACCGGGGACGGGGGGCAGTGGCGAGCAGTACTTC. It yields the protein CASSPGTGGSGEQYF. The variable domain in full, completed from reference TRBV18 and TRBJ2-7, reads NAGVMQNPRHLVRRRGQEARLRCSPMKGHSHVYWYRQLPEEGLKFMVYLQKENIIDESGMPKERFSAEFPKEGPSILRIQQVVRGDSAAYFCASSPGTGGSGEQYFGPGTRLTVT.

The chain carries TRBV29-1 and TRBJ1-2; the D gene is possibly TRBD1 (5 bases). Germline values: CDR1 SQVTM, CDR2 ANQGSEA. CDR3 size: 12 residues. Between the trimmed V and J ends, which lost 7 bases and 2 bases, there was a span of 11 bases. CDR3 protein: CSARQSNYGYTF. As DNA, the CDR3 is TGCAGCGCTCGACAGTCCAACTATGGCTACACCTTC. The whole variable domain, filled in from reference TRBV29-1 and TRBJ1-2, reads SAVISQKPSRDICQRGTSLTIQCQVDSQVTMMFWYRQQPGQSLTLIATANQGSEATYESGFVIDKFPISRPNLTFSTLTVSNMSPEDSSIYLCSARQSNYGYTFGSGTRLTVV.

This clonotype has more than one count but fewer than ten. The V gene is TRBV6-1, the J gene TRBJ2-2, with 8 bases aligning to TRBD1. Losses at the gene ends were 4 bases for V and 0 bases for J; bases not matched to a gene: 7. This CDR3 has 17 residues. Germline V gene sequence: CDR1 MNHNS, CDR2 SASEGT. The CDR3 is CASSVRTGSSNTGELFF. The CDR3 DNA follows: TGTGCCAGCAGTGTCCGGACAGGGTCGTCGAACACCGGGGAGCTGTTTTTT.

This rearrangement joins TRBV30 to TRBJ1-2, with D unresolved. The germline CDR1 and CDR2 sequences are GTSNPN and SVGIG (reference sequence). V lost 3 bases, J lost 4 bases, and 6 bases lay in between. CDR3 size: 11 residues. The CDR3 is CAWSGSYGYTF. The CDR3 DNA is TGTGCCTGGAGCGGGAGCTATGGCTACACCTTC. The full variable domain, completed using reference TRBV30 and TRBJ1-2, is SQTIHQWPATLVQPVGSPLSLECTVEGTSNPNLYWYRQAAGRGLQLLFYSVGIGQISSEVPQNLSASRPQDRQFILSSKKLLLSDSGFYLCAWSGSYGYTFGSGTRLTVV.

Here the CDR3 reads CASRPWTGISGANVLTF. CDR3 in DNA: TGTGCCAGTAGGCCCTGGACGGGAATCTCTGGGGCCAACGTCCTGACTTTC. The chain links TRBV19 to TRBJ2-6; TRBD2 is a possible D gene (5 bases). V was shortened by 6 bases and J by 0 bases, with 15 bases between the two germline ends. CDR3 size: 17 residues. Germline V CDR1 and CDR2: LNHDA, SQIVND (reference sequence).

This clonotype was seen a handful of times. The rearrangement joins TRBV20-1 to TRBJ1-4, with D maybe TRBD1 (5 bases). Trimming removed 7 bases from V and 8 bases from J, with 11 bases in between. Germline V gives CDR1 DFQATT, CDR2 SNEGSKA (reference sequence). The CDR3 totals 11 residues. CDR3 bases: TGCAGTGTGGGGGGTGGCGAAAAACTGTTTTTT. This codes for CSVGGGEKLFF.

The chain joins TRBV6-5 to TRBJ2-3, with a weak D call TRBD2 (5 bases). This CDR3 contains 16 residues. The V gene's germline CDR1 is MNHEY and CDR2 SVGAGI. The V end lost 3 bases, the J end lost 2 bases, and 15 bases lay between the germline ends. The CDR3 here is CASSYLYGKHTDTQYF. CDR3 nucleotides: TGTGCCAGCAGTTATCTATACGGGAAACACACAGATACGCAGTATTTT.

The rearrangement uses TRBV20-1 and TRBJ2-5; 9 positions agree with TRBD2. This CDR3 has 14 amino acids. The J segment lost 7 bases and the V segment lost 5 bases, leaving 11 bases of the junction unmatched. Per germline, CDR1 DFQATT and CDR2 SNEGSKA (reference sequence). CDR3 protein: CSAFTGTSTGTQYF. DNA for the CDR3: TGCAGTGCTTTCACAGGGACTAGCACTGGGACCCAGTACTTC.

This clonotype has only a few counts. The chain is built from TRBV7-8 and TRBJ1-1, with 7 bases fitting TRBD1. Germline V lookup: CDR1 SGHVS, CDR2 FQNEAQ. V lost 10 bases to trimming and J lost 3 bases; unmatched junction nucleotides: 8. The CDR3 loop spans 13 amino acids. The CDR3: CATKATGYTEAFF. The CDR3 nucleotides are TGTGCCACCAAGGCGACAGGGTACACTGAAGCTTTCTTT.

This clonotype turned up a few times. The chain has TRBV2 and TRBJ1-5, with D perhaps matching TRBD1 (6 bases). Trimming left V 4 bases short and J 2 bases short, with 6 bases between. The CDR3 totals 13 residues. From germline, CDR1 is SNHLY and CDR2 FYNNEI. CDR3 loop: CASSGQGNQPQHF. CDR3 sequence (DNA): TGTGCCAGCAGTGGACAGGGCAATCAGCCCCAGCATTTT.

The chain carries TRBV20-1 and TRBJ1-6, with TRBD1 identical over 8 bases. V shed 0 bases and J 6 bases; nucleotides not matched to a gene: 10. Germline lookup yields CDR1 DFQATT and CDR2 SNEGSKA (reference sequence). The CDR3 is 17 residues long. The CDR3 is CSARDFGQGFFNSPLHF. The CDR3 coding sequence is TGCAGTGCTAGAGACTTTGGACAGGGCTTTTTTAATTCACCCCTCCACTTT.

Here the CDR3 reads CASSYSSVGGGETDTQYF. CDR3 DNA: TGTGCCAGCAGTTACTCGAGTGTTGGCGGGGGCGAGACAGATACGCAGTATTTT. This chain connects TRBV6-2 or TRBV6-3 to TRBJ2-3; TRBD2 is a possible D gene (7 bases). Trimming removed 0 bases from V and 3 bases from J, with 19 bases in between. The CDR3 runs 18 residues. The germline V gene has CDR1 MNHEY and CDR2 SVGEGT.

A few counts support this clonotype. This sequence joins TRBV12-3 or TRBV12-4 and TRBJ1-5, with 7 bases identical to TRBD1. CDR3 length equals 14 residues. Trimming at V came to 6 bases and at J to 6 bases, leaving 8 bases not matched to a gene. CDR3 amino acids: CASSMTGSAQPQHF. As DNA, the CDR3 is TGTGCCAGCAGCATGACAGGGTCTGCTCAGCCCCAGCATTTT.

This clonotype came up a few times. The chain couples TRBV20-1 to TRBJ2-5, with a possible D match to TRBD2 (7 bases). The V gene lost 1 base and the J gene lost 5 bases, with 14 bases spanning the gap. CDR1 is DFQATT, CDR2 SNEGSKA, per germline (reference sequence). CDR3 length: 14 amino acids. The CDR3 here is CSARVPGGEETQYF. The CDR3 DNA sequence: TGCAGTGCTAGAGTTCCGGGGGGCGAGGAGACCCAGTACTTC.

By share, this clonotype ranks as medium-sized. The chain has TRBV7-8 and TRBJ1-1; 7 nucleotides agree with TRBD1. CDR1 is SGHVS, CDR2 FQNEAQ, per germline. The CDR3 is 13 residues long. V shed 10 bases and J 0 bases; nucleotides not matched to a gene: 5. The CDR3 here is CATRQGMNTEAFF. The CDR3 bases are TGTGCCACCCGACAGGGCATGAACACTGAAGCTTTCTTT.

This clonotype has only a few counts. The chain carries TRBV30 and TRBJ1-3; no clear D gene. Germline V CDR1 and CDR2: GTSNPN, SVGIG (reference sequence). V lost 3 bases and J lost 0, with 12 bases in between. The CDR3 sequence is 15 residues long. The CDR3: CAWSGMVLSGNTIYF. For the CDR3, the DNA is TGTGCCTGGAGCGGGATGGTCCTCTCTGGAAACACCATATATTTT. Using reference TRBV30 and TRBJ1-3 for the parts outside the CDR3, the full variable domain is SQTIHQWPATLVQPVGSPLSLECTVEGTSNPNLYWYRQAAGRGLQLLFYSVGIGQISSEVPQNLSASRPQDRQFILSSKKLLLSDSGFYLCAWSGMVLSGNTIYFGEGSWLTVV.

The chain couples TRBV6-5 to TRBJ2-5; TRBD2 aligns across 10 bases. The ends lost 0 bases at V and 5 bases at J; junction bases unmatched: 12. The CDR3 sequence is 18 residues long. CDR1 MNHEY and CDR2 SVGAGI come from the germline V gene. The CDR3 bases are TGTGCCAGCAGTTACTCGATTAACGAGCGGGGGGGCGGGGAGACCCAGTACTTC. It encodes CASSYSINERGGGETQYF.

DNA of the CDR3: TGTGCCAGCAGCCTGTACACAGATACGCAGTATTTT. Encoded protein: CASSLYTDTQYF. The chain recombines TRBV6-1 with TRBJ2-3, with D unclear. Germline assignment: CDR1 MNHNS and CDR2 SASEGT. This CDR3 spans 12 amino acids. V lost 6 bases, J lost 2 bases, and 6 bases lay in between.

This clonotype was found a few times. This chain links TRBV11-2 with TRBJ2-7; D gene uncertain. Trimming removed 3 bases at V and 0 bases at J, with 12 bases between. The CDR3 covers 15 residues. Germline-derived CDR1 and CDR2 are SGHAT and FQNNGV. The CDR3 bases are TGTGCCAGCAGCTTCGACAAGATGAGCTCCTACGAGCAGTACTTC. This translates into CASSFDKMSSYEQYF.